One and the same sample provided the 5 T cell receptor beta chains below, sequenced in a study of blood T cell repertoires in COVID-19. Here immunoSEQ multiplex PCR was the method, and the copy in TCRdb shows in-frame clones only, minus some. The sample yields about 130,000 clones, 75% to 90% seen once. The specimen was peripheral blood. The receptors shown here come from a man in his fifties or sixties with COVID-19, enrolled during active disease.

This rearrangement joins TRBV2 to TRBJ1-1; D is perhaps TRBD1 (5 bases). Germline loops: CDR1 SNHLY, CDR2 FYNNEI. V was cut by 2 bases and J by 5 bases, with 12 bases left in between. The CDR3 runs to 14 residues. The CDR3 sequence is CASSERGLGTEAFF. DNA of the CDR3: TGTGCCAGCAGTGAAAGGGGACTGGGGACTGAAGCTTTCTTT.

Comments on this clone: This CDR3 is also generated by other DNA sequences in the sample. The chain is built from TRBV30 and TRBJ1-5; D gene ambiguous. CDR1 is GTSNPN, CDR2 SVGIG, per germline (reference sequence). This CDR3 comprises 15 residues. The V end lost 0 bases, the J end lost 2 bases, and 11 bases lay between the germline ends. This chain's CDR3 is CAWSVAGGGNQPQHF. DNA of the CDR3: TGTGCCTGGAGTGTAGCTGGCGGGGGCAATCAGCCCCAGCATTTT.

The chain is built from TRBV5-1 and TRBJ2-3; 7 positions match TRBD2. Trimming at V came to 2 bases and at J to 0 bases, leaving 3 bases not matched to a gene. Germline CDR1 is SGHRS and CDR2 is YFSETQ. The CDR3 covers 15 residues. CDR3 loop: CASSFDGGSTDTQYF. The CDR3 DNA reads TGCGCCAGCAGCTTCGACGGGGGGAGCACAGATACGCAGTATTTT.

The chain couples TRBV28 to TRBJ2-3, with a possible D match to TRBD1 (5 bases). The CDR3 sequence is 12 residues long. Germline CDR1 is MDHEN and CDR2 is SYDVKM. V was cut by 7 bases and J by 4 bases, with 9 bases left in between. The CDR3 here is CASIPRADTQYF. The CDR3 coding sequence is TGTGCCAGCATTCCCAGGGCAGATACGCAGTATTTT.

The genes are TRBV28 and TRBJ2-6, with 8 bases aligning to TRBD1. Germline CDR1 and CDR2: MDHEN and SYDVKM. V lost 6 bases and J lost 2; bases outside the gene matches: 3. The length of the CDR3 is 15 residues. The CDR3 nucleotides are TGTGCCAGCAGCATGACAGGGGCTGGGGCCAACGTCCTGACTTTC. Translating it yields CASSMTGAGANVLTF.